Listed below are T cell receptor beta chains from one sample, sequenced in a study of CD8 T cells in Susac syndrome. One entry per CDR3 protein results from TCRdb running MiXCR on the immunoSEQ multiplex PCR reads. Altogether about 150,000 distinct CDR3 sequences are present, nearly 97% being singletons, with the ten largest covering 0.15%. Material: CD8+ T cells from PBMCs. The receptor source for this set is a human donor with multiple sclerosis. The CDR3 runs from the conserved cysteine through the conserved F or W. The D gene is left open where the match is weak. A clone size is listed for some rows: how often the clone was seen (once, few, many), or a class if it is expanded.

J gene	D gene	clone size	V gene	CDR3 DNA	CDR3 protein
TRBJ2-5	TRBD2	.	TRBV6-1	TGTGCCAGCAGCGTCGGACTAGCGGGGGAAGAGGAGACCCAGTACTTC	CASSVGLAGEEETQYF
TRBJ2-7	.	once	TRBV4-1	TGCGCCAGCAGCCATATAGGCTCCTACGAGCAGTACTTC	CASSHIGSYEQYF
TRBJ2-7	TRBD1	once	TRBV27	TGTGCCAGCAGTCTCAGGGGGAACTCCTACGAGCAGTACTTC	CASSLRGNSYEQYF
TRBJ2-3	TRBD1	.	TRBV7-8	TGTGCCAGCAGCTTAGGACAGGGCTCAAGCACAGATACGCAGTATTTT	CASSLGQGSSTDTQYF
TRBJ1-1	TRBD1	.	TRBV20-1	TGCAGTGCTCACAGGGGCTACACTGAAGCTTTCTTT	CSAHRGYTEAFF
TRBJ2-6	.	once	TRBV10-3	TGTGCCATCAGGAGGGGGGACTCTGGGGCCAACGTCCTGACTTTC	CAIRRGDSGANVLTF
TRBJ1-1	.	.	TRBV19	TGTGCCAGTAGTGGAGGGAATGAAGCTTTCTTT	CASSGGNEAFF
TRBJ1-2	.	.	TRBV6-5	TGTGCCAGCAGTGCCTTGGGGAGTGGCTACACCTTC	CASSALGSGYTF
TRBJ2-3	.	.	TRBV9	TGTGCCAGCAGCGCCGGGACCGCCTGGATTGCGCAGTATTTT	CASSAGTAWIAQYF
TRBJ1-2	.	.	TRBV30	TGTGCCTGGAGCACAACGGGAGGGGGCACCTTC	CAWSTTGGGTF
TRBJ1-1	.	.	TRBV7-3	TGTGCCAGCAGCTTAAATAAGGGGACTGAAGCTTTCTTT	CASSLNKGTEAFF
TRBJ1-2	.	.	TRBV4-1	TGCGCCAGCAGCCAAGGTCCAGGATATAACTATGGCTACACCTTC	CASSQGPGYNYGYTF
TRBJ1-2	.	.	TRBV29-1	TGCAGCGTAACCGCCAGGCCCTATGGCTACACCTTC	CSVTARPYGYTF
TRBJ2-7	.	.	TRBV5-1	TGCGCCAGCAGCTTGGAACCGGGACACGGAGCCTACGAGCAGTACTTC	CASSLEPGHGAYEQYF
TRBJ2-4	.	once	TRBV20-1	TGCAGTGCCCCTCGATCCAAAAACATTCAGTACTTC	CSAPRSKNIQYF
TRBJ2-3	TRBD1	.	TRBV2	TGTGCCGCATCGGACAGGATCACAGATACGCAGTATTTT	CAASDRITDTQYF
TRBJ2-3	.	.	TRBV15	TGTGCCACCAGCAGAGAAAGCGTCGCAGATACGCAGTATTTT	CATSRESVADTQYF
TRBJ1-2	TRBD1	once	TRBV7-9	TGTGCCAGCAGCTCCGGCGACAGGGGCTATGGCTACACCTTC	CASSSGDRGYGYTF
TRBJ2-1	TRBD2	.	TRBV3-1	TGTGCCAGCAGCCGGACTAGCGGGGGGGCCAGTAATGAGCAGTTCTTC	CASSRTSGGASNEQFF
TRBJ1-5	.	.	TRBV15	TGTGCCACCAGCAGAGATTCGGCGTATAGCAATCAGCCCCAGCATTTT	CATSRDSAYSNQPQHF
TRBJ2-3	.	.	TRBV2	TGTGCCAGCAGGGAAGCAGGCGTCGCGACGCAGTATTTT	CASREAGVATQYF
TRBJ1-2	.	.	TRBV6-5	TGTGCCAGCAGTTACCGGATGGGACTGCTCTATGGCTACACCTTC	CASSYRMGLLYGYTF
TRBJ2-2	TRBD2	.	TRBV2	TGTGCCAGCAGCGAAGAGGGACTAGCGTTCACCGGGGAGCTGTTTTTT	CASSEEGLAFTGELFF
TRBJ2-1	TRBD2	.	TRBV27	TGTGCCAGCAGTTTATCCTCGGGGGGGCCGTCTTACAATGAGCAGTTCTTC	CASSLSSGGPSYNEQFF
TRBJ2-4	.	.	TRBV29-1	TGCAGCGTTGAACAGGAAAACATTCAGTACTTC	CSVEQENIQYF
TRBJ2-3	TRBD2	.	TRBV6-5	TGTGCCAGCAGTTACGGCGGGGGGGTCACAGATACGCAGTATTTT	CASSYGGGVTDTQYF
TRBJ2-7	.	.	TRBV29-1	TGCAGCGTTCAGGTGGCGGGGTCCTACGAGCAGTACTTC	CSVQVAGSYEQYF
TRBJ1-1	.	.	TRBV30	TGTGCCTGGAGTGTACTACAGTTCACTGAAGCTTTCTTT	CAWSVLQFTEAFF
TRBJ1-1	TRBD1	.	TRBV6-5	TGTGCCAGCAGTTACTCACAGGGGACTGAAGCTTTCTTT	CASSYSQGTEAFF
TRBJ2-3	TRBD2	.	TRBV6-4	TGTGCCAGCAGTGAGACTAGCGGGGGCACAGATACGCAGTATTTT	CASSETSGGTDTQYF
TRBJ2-1	TRBD2	.	TRBV27	TGTGCCAGCAGTTTAACTAGCGGACCCCTCCATGAGCAGTTCTTC	CASSLTSGPLHEQFF
TRBJ2-7	.	once	TRBV5-1	TGCGCCAGCAGCTGGGACACCGGGTCGGTACTCGAGCAGTACTTC	CASSWDTGSVLEQYF
TRBJ2-7	TRBD2	.	TRBV20-1	TGCAGTGCACGGGGACTAGCGGGGAGCTCCTACGAGCAGTACTTC	CSARGLAGSSYEQYF
TRBJ1-6	.	.	TRBV9	TGTGCCAGCAGCTATCCCCGGGCGAATTCACCCCTCCACTTT	CASSYPRANSPLHF
TRBJ2-7	.	.	TRBV2	TGTGCCAGCAGTGTCGTCGGAGACGAGCAGTACTTC	CASSVVGDEQYF
TRBJ2-3	TRBD2	.	TRBV9	TGTGCCAGCAGCGTAGATCGGGGGGGACATGCGGATACGCAGTATTTT	CASSVDRGGHADTQYF
TRBJ1-2	.	.	TRBV6-1	TGTGCCACCTCGGCCGGCAGGGACTATGGCTACACCTTC	CATSAGRDYGYTF
TRBJ2-5	.	.	TRBV5-6	TGTGCCAGCAGCTTGGCCCAGGACCAAGAGACCCAGTACTTC	CASSLAQDQETQYF
TRBJ1-4	.	.	TRBV6-5	TGTGCCAGCAGTTACTTTCCGGGAGCAACTAATGAAAAACTGTTTTTT	CASSYFPGATNEKLFF
TRBJ2-3	TRBD2	.	TRBV7-3	TGTGCCAGCAGCTCCATAGCGGGGCGCACAGATACGCAGTATTTT	CASSSIAGRTDTQYF
TRBJ2-7	TRBD1	.	TRBV11-2	TGTGCCAGCAGCCGGACAGGGAACGAGCAGTACTTC	CASSRTGNEQYF
TRBJ1-5	TRBD1	.	TRBV9	TGTGCCAGCAGCAGACAGGGGTTTGGTCAGCCCCAGCATTTT	CASSRQGFGQPQHF
TRBJ1-4	.	.	TRBV20-1	TGCAGTGCTAGAGATCTCGGGACGGGTAATGAAAAACTGTTTTTT	CSARDLGTGNEKLFF
TRBJ1-6	.	.	TRBV20-1	TGCAGTGCTAGAGAGGGAAGGGGTTATTCACCCCTCCACTTT	CSAREGRGYSPLHF
TRBJ2-7	TRBD1	.	TRBV9	TGTGCCAGCAGCCCCTCCGGGACAGGGACCTCCTACGAGCAGTACTTC	CASSPSGTGTSYEQYF
TRBJ1-1	.	.	TRBV29-1	TGCAGCGTTGAAATGGGGCAGTCTCGTGAAGCTTTCTTT	CSVEMGQSREAFF
TRBJ2-7	.	.	TRBV5-1	TGCGCCAGCAGCTTGGCGCAGGGTTCCCGGGAGCAGTACTTC	CASSLAQGSREQYF
TRBJ1-1	.	.	TRBV30	TGTGCCTGGAGGGAGGGCCGACAGTGGGGCACTGAAGCTTTCTTT	CAWREGRQWGTEAFF
TRBJ1-2	.	.	TRBV7-9	TGTGCCAGCAGCTTAGTAGGCCCGGGAGACGGTGGCTACACCTTC	CASSLVGPGDGGYTF
TRBJ2-1	.	.	TRBV19	TGTGCCAGTAGAGGGAACAATGAGCAGTTCTTC	CASRGNNEQFF
TRBJ2-5	.	once	TRBV5-1	TGCGCCAGCAGCGGGACTCGCCAAGAGACCCAGTACTTC	CASSGTRQETQYF
TRBJ2-5	.	.	TRBV27	TGTGCCAGCAGTTTTAGTAGCATTCAAGAGACCCAGTACTTC	CASSFSSIQETQYF
TRBJ2-1	.	.	TRBV20-1	TGCAGTGCTAGAGATGAGAGGGAATCGCCACGGGAGCAGTTCTTC	CSARDERESPREQFF